These 8 T cell receptor beta chains originate from one sample sequenced in a study of T cell repertoires in cytomegalovirus infection. TCRdb analysed the reads with MiXCR anew, one entry per CDR3 protein. Seen here are approximately 700,000 distinct CDR3 sequences, about 40% observed once, and the top ten hold 2.5% to 3%. The sequenced sample consisted of PBMCs. These receptors were collected from a human donor in good health (CMV status not recorded). Some clones in this sample may be carry-over from other donors' samples.

About this clonotype: A much larger clone lies one base from this, so it may be a read error. The rearrangement links TRBV7-8 to TRBJ2-3, with D perhaps TRBD1 or TRBD2 (6 bases each). The germline gives CDR1 SGHVS, CDR2 FQNEAQ. This CDR3 comprises 15 residues. CDR3 in DNA: TGTACCAGCAGCGAGGAGGGGGGCAGCACAGATACGCAGTATTTT. Its translation: CTSSEEGGSTDTQYF.

This clonotype has just a few counts. The chain has TRBV24-1 and TRBJ2-3, with 7 bases aligning to TRBD1. CDR3 length: 16 amino acids. V trimming: 2 bases; J trimming: 3 bases; junction bases outside the gene matches: 7. Per the germline V gene, CDR1 is KGHDR and CDR2 is SFDVKD. Here the CDR3 DNA reads TGTGCCACCAGTGATTGGACAGGCCTAGGTACAGATACGCAGTATTTT. Residues: CATSDWTGLGTDTQYF.

This clonotype has only one observation. V usage is TRBV29-1 and J usage is TRBJ2-2; D is unresolved. Germline lookup yields CDR1 SQVTM and CDR2 ANQGSEA. The CDR3 runs 13 residues. Trimming took 6 bases from V and 4 from J, leaving 12 bases between them. CDR3 sequence: CSVVAPVTGELFF. In DNA form, the CDR3 reads TGCAGCGTGGTCGCCCCAGTCACCGGGGAGCTGTTTTTT.

V usage is TRBV5-3 and J usage is TRBJ1-5; the match to TRBD1 covers 10 bases. TRBV5-3 is assigned to the ORF class and has an uncertain function. J gave up 7 bases and V 8 bases, and 9 bases lay outside the gene matches. This CDR3 region has 14 residues. CDR3 sequence: CASRIDRGRQPQHF. CDR3 nucleotides: TGTGCCAGCAGAATCGACAGGGGGCGACAGCCCCAGCATTTT.

The rearrangement links TRBV20-1 to TRBJ1-5, with 7 nucleotides matching TRBD1. This CDR3 spans 18 amino acids. The junction had 12 bases not matched to a gene; V was cut back by 1 base and J by 0 bases. The germline V gene encodes CDR1 DFQATT and CDR2 SNEGSKA (reference sequence). The CDR3: CSARVPGTVPYSNQPQHF. The CDR3 DNA is TGCAGTGCTAGAGTCCCCGGGACAGTGCCTTATAGCAATCAGCCCCAGCATTTT.

The rearrangement links TRBV18 to TRBJ2-1; 10 bases are shared with TRBD2. Germline V lookup: CDR1 KGHSH, CDR2 LQKENI. Trimming removed 3 bases from V and 1 base from J; junction bases left unmatched: 3. The length of the CDR3 is 16 residues. This chain's CDR3 is CASSPLAGVSYNEQFF. The CDR3, as DNA: TGTGCCAGCTCACCTCTAGCGGGAGTATCCTACAATGAGCAGTTCTTC.

The chain links TRBV7-2 to TRBJ2-2, with D perhaps TRBD1 (6 bases). Germline loops: CDR1 SGHTA, CDR2 FQGNSA. The V gene lost 5 bases and the J gene lost 7 bases, with 11 bases spanning the gap. This CDR3 spans 13 amino acids. CDR3 in DNA: TGTGCCAGCAGCCCCGGACAGAACGGGGAGCTGTTTTTT. This codes for CASSPGQNGELFF.

The chain couples TRBV28 to TRBJ1-2; D remains ambiguous. Germline lookup yields CDR1 MDHEN and CDR2 SYDVKM. This CDR3 has 15 amino acids. V dropped 5 bases and J dropped 4 bases, with 17 bases sitting between them. The CDR3 coding sequence is TGTGCCAGCAGTCTGGAGAGGAGGGTCGCCTATGGCTACACCTTC. Translating gives CASSLERRVAYGYTF.